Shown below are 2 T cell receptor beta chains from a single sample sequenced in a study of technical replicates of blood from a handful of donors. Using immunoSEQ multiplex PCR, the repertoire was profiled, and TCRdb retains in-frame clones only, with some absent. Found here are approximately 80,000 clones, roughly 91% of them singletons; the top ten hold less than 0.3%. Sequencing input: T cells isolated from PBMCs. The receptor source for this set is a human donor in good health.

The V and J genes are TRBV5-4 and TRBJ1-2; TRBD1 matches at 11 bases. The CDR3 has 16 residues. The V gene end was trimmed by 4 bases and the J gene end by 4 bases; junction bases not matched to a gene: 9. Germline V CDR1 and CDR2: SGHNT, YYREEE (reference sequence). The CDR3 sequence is CASSPRTGGGAYGYTF. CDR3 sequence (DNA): TGTGCCAGCAGCCCGCGGACAGGGGGCGGGGCCTATGGCTACACCTTC.

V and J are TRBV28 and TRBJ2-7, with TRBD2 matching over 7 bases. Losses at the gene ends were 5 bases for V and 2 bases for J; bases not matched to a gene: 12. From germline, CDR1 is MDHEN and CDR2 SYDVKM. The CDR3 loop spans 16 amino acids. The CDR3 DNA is TGTGCCAGCAGTCACCCCCTCCGGGGGGATCCCTACGAGCAGTACTTC. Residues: CASSHPLRGDPYEQYF.